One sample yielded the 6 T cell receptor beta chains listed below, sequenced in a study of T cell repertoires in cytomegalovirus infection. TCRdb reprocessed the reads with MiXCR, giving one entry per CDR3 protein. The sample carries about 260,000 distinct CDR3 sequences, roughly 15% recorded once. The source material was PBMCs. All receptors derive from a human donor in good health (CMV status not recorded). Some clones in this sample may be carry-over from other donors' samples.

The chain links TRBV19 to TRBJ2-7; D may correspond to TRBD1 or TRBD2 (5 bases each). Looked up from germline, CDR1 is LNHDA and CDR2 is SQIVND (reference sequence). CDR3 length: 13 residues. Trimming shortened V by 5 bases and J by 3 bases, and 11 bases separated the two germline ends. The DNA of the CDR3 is TGTGCCAGTAGTTGGGGGAATGACTACGAGCAGTACTTC. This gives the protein CASSWGNDYEQYF.

This CDR3 reads CSASTPARLAGDPSTDTQYF. CDR3 nucleotide sequence: TGCAGTGCGAGTACTCCCGCTCGGCTAGCGGGGGACCCTAGCACAGATACGCAGTATTTT. The V and J genes are TRBV20-1 and TRBJ2-3; TRBD2 agrees at 10 bases. The CDR3 runs 20 residues. Germline V gene data show CDR1 as DFQATT and CDR2 as SNEGSKA (reference sequence). Trimming at V came to 6 bases and at J to 0 bases, leaving 21 bases not matched to a gene.

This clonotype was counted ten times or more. CDR3 bases: TGTGCCAGCAGCTTATTGGCCCGAGCAACTAATGAAAAACTGTTTTTT. Its protein product is CASSLLARATNEKLFF. The rearrangement joins TRBV7-2 to TRBJ1-4; D is undetermined. V was cut by 2 bases and J by 0 bases, with 10 bases left in between. CDR3 size: 16 residues. The germline CDR1 and CDR2 sequences are SGHTA and FQGNSA.

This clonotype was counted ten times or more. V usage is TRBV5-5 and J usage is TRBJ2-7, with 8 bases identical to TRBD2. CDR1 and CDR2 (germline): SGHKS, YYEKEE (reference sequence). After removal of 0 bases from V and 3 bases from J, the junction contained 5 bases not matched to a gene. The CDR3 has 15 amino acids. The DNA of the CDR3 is TGTGCCAGCAGCTTGGGCGGGGGGCCCATCTACGAGCAGTACTTC. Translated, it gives CASSLGGGPIYEQYF.

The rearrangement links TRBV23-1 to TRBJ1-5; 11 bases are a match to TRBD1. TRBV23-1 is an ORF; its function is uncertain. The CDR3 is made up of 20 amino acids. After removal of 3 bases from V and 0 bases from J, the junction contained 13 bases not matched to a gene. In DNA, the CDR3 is TGCGCCAGCAGTCACCCCGGACAGGGGGCGCGGGTCTGTAGCAATCAGCCCCAGCATTTT. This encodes CASSHPGQGARVCSNQPQHF.

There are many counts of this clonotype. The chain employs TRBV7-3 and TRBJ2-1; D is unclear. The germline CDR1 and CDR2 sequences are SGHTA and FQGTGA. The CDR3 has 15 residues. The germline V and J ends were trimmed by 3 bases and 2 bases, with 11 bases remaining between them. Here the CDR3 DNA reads TGTGCCAGCAGCTTCAACAGATCGCCCTACAATGAGCAGTTCTTC. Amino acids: CASSFNRSPYNEQFF.